This T cell receptor beta chain was identified during a study of cytomegalovirus exposure and HLA in healthy donors. Study details: T cells numbering around 170 million yielded around 120 million unique TCR beta sequences in an earlier analysis.

Study findings and constraints: There were some V segments, including TRBV6-2 and TRBV6-3, excluded as indistinguishable. Productive status was seen about 87% or about 30% of the time for most TCR beta V segments in an earlier analysis.

A note on this clone: Its antigen is not known.

This CDR3 contains 15 residues. The V end lost 5 bases, the J end lost 4 bases, and 17 bases lay between the germline ends. Germline CDR1 and CDR2: SGHTA and FQGTGA. 60 Vbeta and 13 Jbeta primers were used in PCR. Sequencing used immunoSEQ multiplex PCR; TCRdb keeps in-frame clones, though not all of them. The data contain 100,000 to 150,000 clones, about 82% of them singletons. Each of the donors was a healthy bone marrow donor. The chain carries TRBV7-3 and TRBJ2-5; D remains ambiguous. Input material: PBMCs. The TCR was taken from a female donor in good health and CMV-seropositive. The CDR3 protein is CASSVPASRGETQYF. The CDR3 DNA sequence: TGTGCCAGCAGCGTGCCCGCGAGCAGAGGAGAGACCCAGTACTTC.